One and the same sample provided the 18 T cell receptor beta chains below, sequenced in a study of CD8+ T cells in alopecia areata. Indicated treatment: oral pan-JAK inhibitor, 5-10 mg twice daily. Extracted RNA was reverse transcribed, and the resulting cDNA served as sequencing template. TCRdb keeps only in-frame clones here, not all; method: immunoSEQ multiplex PCR. The sample lists under 200,000 clones, around three fifths seen once, with approximately 15% in the top ten. The specimen was CD4+ T cells sorted from blood, collected at week 24, from a patient treated with tofacitinib. These receptors were taken from a human donor with alopecia areata.

V usage is TRBV30 and J usage is TRBJ1-1; D unresolved. The CDR3 runs to 13 residues. The V end was cut by 2 bases, the J end by 0 bases, with 7 bases between. Germline V CDR1 and CDR2: GTSNPN, SVGIG (reference sequence). CDR3 residues: CAWSRQVNTEAFF. DNA for the CDR3: TGTGCCTGGAGTCGGCAGGTGAACACTGAAGCTTTCTTT.

This rearrangement joins TRBV4-1 to TRBJ2-3; 7 bases line up with TRBD1. The ends lost 1 base at V and 3 bases at J; junction bases unmatched: 4. The germline V gene encodes CDR1 MGHRA and CDR2 YSYEKL. The CDR3 spans 15 residues. CDR3 nucleotides: TGCGCCAGCAGCCAAGGGACAGGAGTGACAGATACGCAGTATTTT. As protein: CASSQGTGVTDTQYF.

V is TRBV7-9 and J is TRBJ1-5, with a tentative D call TRBD1 (6 bases). V shed 1 base and J shed 6 bases, with 19 bases lying between them. This CDR3 is built from 17 residues. Germline V gene data show CDR1 as SEHNR and CDR2 as FQNEAQ (reference sequence). CDR3: CASSLEGYGTPSQPQHF. CDR3 coding DNA: TGTGCCAGCAGCTTAGAAGGGTACGGGACACCAAGTCAGCCCCAGCATTTT.

The chain links TRBV4-1 to TRBJ2-7, with 9 nucleotides matching TRBD1. The CDR3 sequence is 14 residues long. The V segment lost 3 bases and the J segment 7 bases; nucleotides outside the gene matches: 7. Germline assignment: CDR1 MGHRA and CDR2 YSYEKL. CDR3 residues: CASSQGQGVEEQYF. The DNA for the CDR3 is TGCGCCAGCAGCCAGGGACAGGGAGTGGAAGAGCAGTACTTC.

This chain joins TRBV18 and TRBJ1-2; the match to TRBD1 covers 7 bases. CDR1 and CDR2 from the germline V gene are KGHSH and LQKENI. This CDR3 contains 15 residues. V lost 0 bases and J lost 7; bases outside the gene matches: 8. The CDR3: CASSPPMTGFPGYTF. The CDR3 region has the DNA TGTGCCAGCTCACCACCTATGACAGGGTTTCCTGGCTACACCTTC.

In DNA form, the CDR3 reads TGCGCCAGCAGCTTGGGCGGGGAGGAAGATACGCAGTATTTT. Amino acid sequence: CASSLGGEEDTQYF. The rearrangement uses TRBV5-1 and TRBJ2-3, with a possible D match to TRBD2 (6 bases). Looked up from germline, CDR1 is SGHRS and CDR2 is YFSETQ. The CDR3 is 14 amino acids. V lost 0 bases and J 5 bases, leaving 10 bases between the germline ends.

The chain recombines TRBV11-2 with TRBJ2-1; D may match TRBD1 or TRBD2 (5 bases each). The V end lost 4 bases, the J end lost 13 bases, and 11 bases lay between the germline ends. The germline V gene has CDR1 SGHAT and CDR2 FQNNGV. The CDR3 covers 11 residues. Here the CDR3 DNA reads TGTGCCAGCAGCTCCCCGGGACCCCAGTTCTTC. The encoded protein is CASSSPGPQFF.

To note about this clone: This CDR3 is also generated by other DNA sequences in the sample. V gene TRBV6-5 combines with J gene TRBJ1-2, with 8 nucleotides matching TRBD1. The CDR3 spans 13 residues. Trimming took 5 bases from V and 3 from J; bases not matched to a gene: 2. Germline V gives CDR1 MNHEY, CDR2 SVGAGI. CDR3 sequence: CASSQGADYGYTF. CDR3 sequence (DNA): TGTGCCAGCAGTCAGGGGGCCGACTATGGCTACACCTTC.

This clone was counted a few times. The chain joins TRBV7-9 to TRBJ2-7, with a possible D match to TRBD2 (5 bases). Trimming stripped 0 bases from V and 2 bases from J, with 8 bases between. CDR3 size: 14 residues. Germline-derived CDR1 and CDR2 are SEHNR and FQNEAQ (reference sequence). The CDR3, as DNA: TGTGCCAGCAGCTTAGCGGTCGGGGCCTACGAGCAGTACTTC. This encodes CASSLAVGAYEQYF. The variable domain in full, with the rest retrieved from reference TRBV7-9 and TRBJ2-7, is DTGVSQNPRHKITKRGQNVTFRCDPISEHNRLYWYRQTLGQGPEFLTYFQNEAQLEKSRLLSDRFSAERPKGSFSTLEIQRTEQGDSAMYLCASSLAVGAYEQYFGPGTRLTVT.

The chain joins TRBV27 to TRBJ2-7, with a weak D call TRBD1 (6 bases). Germline loops: CDR1 MNHEY, CDR2 SMNVEV (reference sequence). Trimming pared 2 bases from V and 3 bases from J, leaving 8 bases between. The CDR3 extends over 13 amino acids. This CDR3 is CASSLEGHYEQYF. DNA of the CDR3: TGTGCCAGCAGTTTAGAGGGACACTACGAGCAGTACTTC.

The chain is built from TRBV6-5 and TRBJ1-2; 10 bases fit TRBD1. With V trimmed by 6 bases and J by 4 bases, 11 bases remained unmatched. Per the germline V gene, CDR1 is MNHEY and CDR2 is SVGAGI. The CDR3 is made up of 16 amino acids. The CDR3 protein is CASSYVPGQGSYGYTF. The CDR3 DNA sequence: TGTGCCAGCAGCTACGTCCCGGGACAGGGGAGCTATGGCTACACCTTC.

Of note for this clone: The junction shows a germline mismatch at one end, possibly a read error. The gene calls are TRBV7-7 and TRBJ2-1; 9 bases fit TRBD2. The CDR3 contains 15 residues. Per the germline V gene, CDR1 is SSHAT and CDR2 is FNYEAQ (reference sequence). CDR3 in DNA: TGTGCTAGCAGCTCTGGGACTAGCCGAAGGAATGAGCAGTTCTTC. Its translation is CASSSGTSRRNEQFF.

This chain connects TRBV11-2 to TRBJ2-3; the D gene is possibly TRBD2 (6 bases). Trimming cost V 7 bases and J 3 bases, with 17 bases left between them. The CDR3 totals 15 residues. The V gene's germline CDR1 is SGHAT and CDR2 FQNNGV. The CDR3 spells CASTIWGGETDTQYF. For the CDR3, the DNA is TGTGCCAGCACCATCTGGGGCGGGGAGACAGATACGCAGTATTTT.

This clone was seen more than once but under ten times. The chain joins TRBV7-9 to TRBJ2-7, with 8 bases matching TRBD2. CDR3 length: 14 amino acids. V was pared by 5 bases and J by 5 bases, with 8 bases of the junction left unmatched. From germline, CDR1 is SEHNR and CDR2 FQNEAQ (reference sequence). The DNA for the CDR3 is TGTGCCAGCAGCCGTAGCGGGAATGAAGACGAGCAGTACTTC. Amino acid sequence: CASSRSGNEDEQYF.

The rearrangement links TRBV4-2 to TRBJ2-1; D gene uncertain. CDR1 and CDR2 from the germline V gene are LGHNA and YNFKEQ. The CDR3 length is 14 residues. Trimming took off 1 base at V and 9 bases at J, with 13 bases between the two ends. This CDR3 reads CASSQASPDPEQFF. The DNA of the CDR3 is TGTGCCAGCAGCCAAGCTTCTCCAGATCCTGAGCAGTTCTTC.

This clone was seen just once. The chain recombines TRBV7-2 with TRBJ2-7; D may be TRBD1 (6 bases). CDR1 and CDR2 (germline): SGHTA, FQGNSA. This CDR3 region has 12 residues. Deletions cut 5 bases from V and 6 bases from J, with 11 bases between. CDR3 sequence: CASSNTGIEQYF. The DNA for the CDR3 is TGTGCCAGCAGCAATACAGGGATCGAGCAGTACTTC. Complete variable domain (other parts from reference TRBV7-2 and TRBJ2-7): GAGVSQSPSNKVTEKGKDVELRCDPISGHTALYWYRQSLGQGLEFLIYFQGNSAPDKSGLPSDRFSAERTGGSVSTLTIQRTQQEDSAVYLCASSNTGIEQYFGPGTRLTVT.

The CDR3 DNA reads TGCGCCAGCCGAGCCCGGAGCGGGGGGCTCACTGAAGCTTTCTTT. Translating it yields CASRARSGGLTEAFF. The chain carries TRBV4-1 and TRBJ1-1; perhaps TRBD1 as D (6 bases). This CDR3 is 15 amino acids long. Germline V CDR1 and CDR2: MGHRA, YSYEKL. Trimming cost V 8 bases and J 4 bases, with 20 bases left between them.

CDR3 protein: CASGGPGLGYETQYF. In DNA form, the CDR3 reads TGTGCCAGCGGAGGACCGGGACTAGGGTATGAGACCCAGTACTTC. The chain is built from TRBV25-1 and TRBJ2-5, with TRBD2 matching 8 bases. The trim removed 8 bases at V and 5 bases at J, leaving 13 bases unmatched. The CDR3 covers 15 residues. Germline V lookup: CDR1 MGHDK, CDR2 SYGVNS.